What follows are 20 T cell receptor beta chains derived from one specimen sequenced in a study of CD8 T cells in ankylosing spondylitis. Study-level results: What appeared characteristic of ankylosing spondylitis blood was a TCR beta motif of fewer than ten highly homologous variants.

These receptors' antigens are unknown. TCRdb used MiXCR to reprocess the 5' RACE reads, holding one entry per CDR3 protein. The data contain around 890,000 distinct CDR3 sequences, around 11% of them singletons. The specimen sequenced was blood, either unsorted or a sorted T cell fraction (not recorded which). The origin of the receptors is a male donor with ankylosing spondylitis.

This clonotype turned up a few times. The chain is built from TRBV20-1 and TRBJ2-7; TRBD2 matches at 7 bases. Per germline, CDR1 DFQATT and CDR2 SNEGSKA (reference sequence). The CDR3 spans 15 residues. J was trimmed by 0 bases and V by 3 bases; bases with no gene match: 8. The CDR3 protein is CSARTSGETSYEQYF. The CDR3, as DNA: TGCAGTGCTAGGACCAGCGGGGAAACCTCCTACGAGCAGTACTTC.

This clonotype appeared a few times. The chain carries TRBV7-2 and TRBJ1-2; D remains unclear. In germline, CDR1 is SGHTA, CDR2 FQGNSA. Trimming pared 5 bases from V and 3 bases from J, leaving 16 bases between. This CDR3 comprises 15 residues. CDR3 residues: CASSPRPFSDYGYTF. Written as DNA, the CDR3 is TGTGCCAGCAGCCCTCGTCCGTTCTCTGACTATGGCTACACCTTC.

This clonotype was detected ten times or more. V is TRBV4-3 and J is TRBJ2-7, with D possibly matching TRBD2 (5 bases). V was pared by 2 bases and J by 3 bases, with 8 bases between. The CDR3 consists of 13 residues. Per the germline V gene, CDR1 is LGHNA and CDR2 is YSLEER. CDR3: CASSQRRGYEQYF. CDR3 bases: TGCGCCAGCAGCCAACGACGGGGCTACGAGCAGTACTTC.

This clonotype was observed many times. The chain recombines TRBV29-1 with TRBJ2-5; D gene ambiguous. The ends were cut back, 6 bases at V and 5 bases at J, with 16 bases in the middle. CDR3 size: 13 residues. Looked up from germline, CDR1 is SQVTM and CDR2 is ANQGSEA. The CDR3 DNA follows: TGCAGCGTAAGCCATTGGGTCGCTGAGACCCAGTACTTC. The encoded protein is CSVSHWVAETQYF.

This clonotype showed up just a few times. This chain joins TRBV5-1 and TRBJ2-7; tentatively, D is TRBD2 (7 bases). V was cut by 10 bases and J by 5 bases, with 13 bases left in between. From germline, CDR1 is SGHRS and CDR2 YFSETQ. The CDR3 covers 11 residues. The CDR3 region has the DNA TGCGCCTCCCGGGGGGCCCACGAGCAGTACTTC. It specifies CASRGAHEQYF.

There are many counts of this clonotype. This rearrangement joins TRBV5-1 to TRBJ1-2; D ambiguous. Germline V gene lookup returns CDR1 SGHRS and CDR2 YFSETQ. The CDR3 is made up of 13 amino acids. Trimming cost V 5 bases and J 3 bases, with 11 bases left between them. CDR3 nucleotide sequence: TGCGCCAGCAGGGAAAAGGTCGACTATGGCTACACCTTC. Translated, it gives CASREKVDYGYTF.

This clonotype was observed a few times. V usage is TRBV6-5 and J usage is TRBJ2-7, with D unresolved. Germline V gene lookup returns CDR1 MNHEY and CDR2 SVGAGI. The V and J ends lost 4 bases and 0 bases respectively, with 10 bases between them. The length of the CDR3 is 14 residues. Here the CDR3 DNA reads TGTGCCAGCAGTTCCCGAGGTTTCTCCTACGAGCAGTACTTC. Encoded protein: CASSSRGFSYEQYF.

This clonotype occurred many times. The V and J genes are TRBV29-1 and TRBJ2-1, with 10 bases aligning to TRBD2. The CDR3 spans 15 residues. Unmatched junction bases numbered 8, after V lost 1 base and J lost 8 bases. Germline CDR1 reads SQVTM; CDR2 reads ANQGSEA. CDR3 coding DNA: TGCAGCGTTGAAGGGAGAGCGGGGGGGCACGATGAGCAGTTCTTC. Its protein product is CSVEGRAGGHDEQFF.

This chain links TRBV4-1 with TRBJ1-2, with 8 positions matching TRBD1. The CDR3 has 16 residues. CDR1 is MGHRA and CDR2 is YSYEKL in the germline V gene. The junction had 5 bases not matched to a gene; V was cut back by 2 bases and J by 0 bases. CDR3 region: CASSQTPTGANYGYTF. As DNA, the CDR3 is TGCGCCAGCAGCCAAACCCCGACAGGGGCTAACTATGGCTACACCTTC.

This clonotype showed up many times. The chain has TRBV4-3 and TRBJ2-1; 12 nucleotides agree with TRBD2. The V segment lost 3 bases and the J segment 7 bases; nucleotides outside the gene matches: 13. CDR3 length: 18 amino acids. Germline CDR1 reads LGHNA; CDR2 reads YSLEER. The CDR3 is CASSQDNLAGGFGNEQFF. Written as DNA, the CDR3 is TGCGCCAGCAGCCAGGACAATCTAGCGGGGGGGTTTGGGAATGAGCAGTTCTTC.

On this clonotype: A much bigger clone sits one base away, suggesting this may be a read error. The chain uses TRBV5-6 and TRBJ1-1; 9 positions match TRBD1. With V trimmed by 6 bases and J by 4 bases, 7 bases remained unmatched. The germline gives CDR1 SGHDT, CDR2 YYEEEE. The CDR3 is made up of 14 amino acids. Here the CDR3 DNA reads TGTGCCAGCACCATCCGGGACAGGGCCACTGAAGCTTTCTTT. It is translated as CASTIRDRATEAFF.

This clonotype showed up just a few times. The chain has TRBV10-3 and TRBJ1-5, with D perhaps matching TRBD1 (5 bases). Germline CDR1 is ENHRY and CDR2 is SYGVKD. The V gene lost 6 bases and the J gene lost 1 base, with 7 bases spanning the gap. The CDR3 is 13 residues long. In DNA form, the CDR3 reads TGTGCCATCAGAGACAGAAGCAATCAGCCCCAGCATTTT. Translation: CAIRDRSNQPQHF.

The V and J genes are TRBV6-1 and TRBJ2-3; D possibly corresponds to TRBD1 (6 bases). With 7 bases removed from V and 5 bases from J, the gap between germline ends came to 13 bases. The CDR3 length is 13 residues. The germline CDR1 and CDR2 sequences are MNHNS and SASEGT. The CDR3 DNA follows: TGTGCCAGCAAAGCAGGGGAGATAGATACGCAGTATTTT. Its translation is CASKAGEIDTQYF.

This clonotype showed up just once. The chain has TRBV11-2 and TRBJ2-5; 7 nucleotides align to TRBD2. Germline assignment: CDR1 SGHAT and CDR2 FQNNGV. The length of the CDR3 is 15 residues. The V gene end was trimmed by 1 base and the J gene end by 1 base; junction bases not matched to a gene: 3. This CDR3 is CASSLVAGVQETQYF. CDR3 nucleotide sequence: TGTGCCAGCAGCTTAGTGGCGGGAGTCCAAGAGACCCAGTACTTC.

J is TRBJ1-2 and V is TRBV29-1, with 7 bases that match TRBD1. The CDR3 sequence is 15 residues long. Germline CDR1 SQVTM, CDR2 ANQGSEA. V shed 7 bases and J 3 bases; nucleotides not matched to a gene: 14. CDR3 amino acids: CSALGQLALDYGYTF. In DNA, the CDR3 is TGCAGCGCTTTGGGACAGCTAGCTTTGGACTATGGCTACACCTTC. Supplemented by reference TRBV29-1 and TRBJ1-2, the full variable domain reads SAVISQKPSRDICQRGTSLTIQCQVDSQVTMMFWYRQQPGQSLTLIATANQGSEATYESGFVIDKFPISRPNLTFSTLTVSNMSPEDSSIYLCSALGQLALDYGYTFGSGTRLTVV.

This clonotype was detected a few times. The chain recombines TRBV28 with TRBJ1-1, with D possibly matching TRBD1 (5 bases). The CDR3 is made up of 16 amino acids. Germline V CDR1 and CDR2: MDHEN, SYDVKM. Trimming left V 10 bases short and J 3 bases short, with 24 bases between. The CDR3 region is CATIPGRGSVDTEAFF. DNA for the CDR3: TGTGCCACTATCCCGGGGCGTGGGTCCGTGGACACTGAAGCTTTCTTT.

This clonotype occurred a few times. The V call is TRBV10-3, the J call TRBJ2-3, with unresolved D. CDR3 length: 15 residues. V was trimmed by 2 bases and J by 6 bases, leaving 15 bases between them. Germline loops: CDR1 ENHRY, CDR2 SYGVKD. CDR3 loop: CAISEPSVLRDTQYF. CDR3 DNA: TGTGCCATCAGTGAGCCTTCGGTCCTGAGGGATACGCAGTATTTT.

This clonotype was found many times. V gene TRBV28 combines with J gene TRBJ1-6, with TRBD1 matching over 10 bases. The J segment lost 8 bases and the V segment lost 4 bases, leaving 5 bases of the junction unmatched. This CDR3 region has 15 residues. Germline-derived CDR1 and CDR2 are MDHEN and SYDVKM. The CDR3 nucleotides read TGTGCCAGCAGTTGGACAGGGGGGGCGGATTCACCCCTCCACTTT. Encoded protein: CASSWTGGADSPLHF.

This clonotype was observed many times. The DNA of the CDR3 is TGTGCCAGCAGCTTCGGACTAGCGGCCTCCTACGAGCAGTACTTC. This gives the protein CASSFGLAASYEQYF. This chain joins TRBV7-2 and TRBJ2-7; 10 nucleotides align to TRBD2. This CDR3 spans 15 amino acids. Trimming cost V 3 bases and J 0 bases; bases outside gene matches: 2. From germline, CDR1 is SGHTA and CDR2 FQGNSA.

This chain connects TRBV2 to TRBJ1-1; unclear D gene. The germline gives CDR1 SNHLY, CDR2 FYNNEI. V lost 5 bases, J lost 1 base, and 14 bases lay in between. The CDR3 has 15 amino acids. CDR3 region: CASSITTAANTEAFF. The DNA for the CDR3 is TGTGCCAGCAGTATCACTACAGCGGCGAACACTGAAGCTTTCTTT.